This T cell receptor (beta chain) was observed in a study of human T cells and chemical hapten exposure. The wider study: Skin of the upper inner arm, around 2 cm by around 2 cm, received 2% DPC for sensitization. Mostly female, the patients presented with alopecia areata, totalis or universalis.

Findings and limits, study-wide: In the PT1 data, expanded TCR counts showed a positive correlation with patch test score.

Germline V gene data show CDR1 as DFQATT and CDR2 as SNEGSKA (reference sequence). This CDR3 has 18 amino acids. After removal of 3 bases from V and 0 bases from J, the junction contained 13 bases not matched to a gene. This clonotype was seen more than once but under ten times. Its antigen is unknown. MiXCR was run by TCRdb on the RACE reads, yielding one entry per CDR3 protein. The table has around 120,000 distinct CDR3 sequences, about 13% seen once. Time point: pre-sensitization, week 0. Stated treatment: therapeutic diphenylcyclopropenone sensitization with weekly scalp DPC. The clonotype comes from a young woman with alopecia areata. Some clones in this sample may be carry-over from other donors' samples. Sequenced here: whole blood, sampled in connection with sensitization to the hapten diphenylcyclopropenone (DPC). This chain connects TRBV20-1 to TRBJ2-7; 11 nucleotides align to TRBD2. This CDR3 reads CSARDSSGGRTRSYEQYF. CDR3 bases: TGCAGTGCTAGGGACTCTAGCGGGGGGCGTACCCGCTCCTACGAGCAGTACTTC.